This T cell receptor beta chain was identified during a study of T cell repertoires in cytomegalovirus infection. Study at large: HLA-B-restricted CMV epitopes that are well studied were used alongside recently identified HLA-C-restricted ones. Through public TCR beta signatures, both CMV infection and matching HLA type were indicated.

Germline loops: CDR1 MNHEY, CDR2 SVGEGT. This CDR3 is built from 17 residues. V gave up 5 bases and J gave up 5 bases; unmatched junction bases: 12. Each CDR3 protein gets one entry after TCRdb re-called the reads with MiXCR. The table has some 920,000 distinct CDR3 sequences, more than 25% seen once. To note about this clonotype: Its antigen is as yet unknown.

The source material was cultured CD8+ T cells from PBMCs, sampled from culture after CMV antigen stimulation. This TCR was sampled from a human donor in good health (CMV status not recorded). Some clones in this sample may be carry-over from other donors' samples. V usage is TRBV6-2 or TRBV6-3 and J usage is TRBJ1-5; 10 positions match TRBD1. DNA of the CDR3: TGTGCCAGCAGTCATCCGAGGGACAGGGGTTGGGATCAGCCCCAGCATTTT. Its translation is CASSHPRDRGWDQPQHF.